Only one count was recorded for the clone carrying this T cell receptor beta chain. V was pared by 1 base and J by 12 bases, with 22 bases of the junction left unmatched. The CDR3 has 18 residues. The germline V gene encodes CDR1 SGHRS and CDR2 YFSETQ. The data derive from a study of T-cell memory formation after mild COVID-19. Using its own MiXCR run on the 5' RACE reads, TCRdb lists one record per CDR3 protein. This sample has 210,000 or so distinct CDR3 sequences, with about 16% found just once. The sequence derives from an adult woman who had mild COVID-19 (a few samples of this study predate the infection). Cell type and time point are not known. Source material: PBMCs or a T cell subset sorted from them (not recorded which). The J gene is TRBJ2-1, the V gene TRBV5-1; 7 nucleotides agree with TRBD2. The CDR3 DNA follows: TGCGCCAGCAGCTTGACAGGCCCTAGCGGCCCCCAGGTTGGGGGGCAGTTCTTC. Protein: CASSLTGPSGPQVGGQFF. Using reference TRBV5-1 and TRBJ2-1 for the parts outside the CDR3, the full variable domain is KAGVTQTPRYLIKTRGQQVTLSCSPISGHRSVSWYQQTPGQGLQFLFEYFSETQRNKGNFPGRFSGRQFSNSRSEMNVSTLELGDSALYLCASSLTGPSGPQVGGQFFGPGTRLTVL.